The 14 T cell receptor beta chains listed next were all sequenced from one sample in a study of graft-versus-host responses after intestinal transplantation. Plated together were roughly 200,000 CFSE-labeled responder cells and roughly 200,000 irradiated, violet-dye-labeled stimulator cells. Clones were sequenced by immunoSEQ multiplex PCR, and TCRdb holds only the in-frame ones, with some missing. The table lists fewer than 15,000 clones, roughly 35% of them singletons. The source was alloreactive CD8+ T cells from a mixed lymphocyte reaction culture, collected before intestinal transplant. Subset defined: CFSE-low proliferating T cells sorted from roughly six-day pre-transplant mixed lymphocyte reaction (GvH or HvG direction). The origin of the receptors is a human patient who received an intestinal transplant.

In this sample, this clone turned up a few times. The chain combines TRBV7-9 with TRBJ2-3, with D possibly being TRBD1 (7 bases). Trimming stripped 5 bases from V and 5 bases from J, with 17 bases between. The CDR3 totals 15 residues. Germline values: CDR1 SEHNR, CDR2 FQNEAQ (reference sequence). CDR3 sequence reads: CASSGRGQSRDTQYF. CDR3 coding DNA: TGTGCCAGCAGCGGGCGGGGACAGTCTAGAGATACGCAGTATTTT.

This rearrangement joins TRBV2 to TRBJ2-1; TRBD2 matches at 10 bases. The CDR3 spans 21 residues. V gave up 1 base and J gave up 1 base; unmatched junction bases: 16. Germline V gene data show CDR1 as SNHLY and CDR2 as FYNNEI. The CDR3 sequence is CASSEVFSPIAGGSSYNEQFF. The CDR3 DNA reads as TGTGCCAGCAGTGAAGTGTTCTCCCCTATAGCGGGGGGCAGTTCCTACAATGAGCAGTTCTTC.

This chain joins TRBV30 and TRBJ2-7; TRBD1 matches at 9 bases. The CDR3 is 14 residues long. Germline assignment: CDR1 GTSNPN and CDR2 SVGIG (reference sequence). Unmatched junction bases numbered 4, after V lost 2 bases and J lost 2 bases. The CDR3 DNA reads TGTGCCTGGAGTAAGGGGACAGGGACCTACGAGCAGTACTTC. This encodes CAWSKGTGTYEQYF.

This clone was detected a few times. The chain has TRBV7-2 and TRBJ2-2; D unresolved. There are 13 residues in the CDR3. Trimming took off 2 bases at V and 7 bases at J, with 8 bases between the two ends. Germline V CDR1 and CDR2: SGHTA, FQGNSA. CDR3 coding DNA: TGTGCCAGCAGCTTAATGGTAGTCGGGGAGCTGTTTTTT. Translating it yields CASSLMVVGELFF.

The chain employs TRBV4-3 and TRBJ1-2, with a weak D call TRBD1 (6 bases). Germline lookup yields CDR1 LGHNA and CDR2 YSLEER. This CDR3 contains 16 residues. Trimming shortened V by 1 base and J by 10 bases, and 22 bases separated the two germline ends. This CDR3 reads CASSQVRGPTGSPYTF. The CDR3 DNA reads as TGCGCCAGCAGCCAAGTCCGAGGTCCGACAGGCTCACCCTACACCTTC.

This clone showed up just once. The chain links TRBV6-6 to TRBJ2-1; TRBD2 agrees at 8 bases. Trimming took 5 bases from V and 3 from J; bases not matched to a gene: 3. The CDR3 consists of 14 residues. Germline loops: CDR1 MNHNY, CDR2 SVGAGI (reference sequence). Written as DNA, the CDR3 is TGTGCCAGCAGTACTAGCGGTGACTACAATGAGCAGTTCTTC. It yields the protein CASSTSGDYNEQFF.

The chain uses TRBV4-3 and TRBJ1-4, with D perhaps TRBD1 (6 bases). CDR1 and CDR2 (germline): LGHNA, YSLEER. The CDR3 loop spans 17 amino acids. The germline V and J ends were trimmed by 0 bases and 0 bases, with 11 bases remaining between them. The CDR3 DNA reads as TGCGCCAGCAGCCAAGATCAAGGGGGAGCAACTAATGAAAAACTGTTTTTT. It is translated as CASSQDQGGATNEKLFF.

This clone was seen only a few times. The chain is built from TRBV25-1 and TRBJ2-3, with D perhaps matching TRBD2 (6 bases). The CDR3 covers 18 residues. The V gene lost 3 bases and the J gene lost 2 bases, with 21 bases spanning the gap. CDR1 is MGHDK and CDR2 is SYGVNS in the germline V gene. The CDR3 loop reads CASSDHAGGGVFTDTQYF. The DNA for the CDR3 is TGTGCCAGCAGTGACCACGCCGGTGGCGGGGTCTTCACAGATACGCAGTATTTT. The full variable domain, rest sourced from reference TRBV25-1 and TRBJ2-3, is EADIYQTPRYLVIGTGKKITLECSQTMGHDKMYWYQQDPGMELHLIHYSYGVNSTEKGDLSSESTVSRIRTEHFPLTLESARPSHTSQYLCASSDHAGGGVFTDTQYFGPGTRLTVL.

The chain is built from TRBV6-6 and TRBJ1-5; possibly TRBD1 for D (6 bases). Trimming pared 8 bases from V and 4 bases from J, leaving 18 bases between. CDR1 and CDR2 (germline): MNHNY, SVGAGI (reference sequence). The CDR3 is 15 amino acids. The CDR3 nucleotides are TGTGCCAGCTGTGGACTAGGGGGTACTAATCAGCCCCAGCATTTT. Translation gives CASCGLGGTNQPQHF.

As regards this clone: The sample contains more than one DNA sequence encoding this CDR3. This sequence joins TRBV27 and TRBJ2-7, with TRBD2 matching over 8 bases. V trimming: 3 bases; J trimming: 4 bases; junction bases outside the gene matches: 2. The CDR3 is 13 amino acids. Germline CDR1 MNHEY, CDR2 SMNVEV (reference sequence). CDR3 bases: TGTGCCAGCAGTTTGGGCGGGGGGTACGAGCAGTACTTC. Amino acids: CASSLGGGYEQYF.

This clone was picked up a small number of times. The chain carries TRBV4-3 and TRBJ1-1; a weak D match, TRBD1 (6 bases). This CDR3 region has 15 residues. Germline V lookup: CDR1 LGHNA, CDR2 YSLEER. V lost 4 bases and J 0 bases, leaving 12 bases between the germline ends. CDR3 in amino acids: CASSLTTGLNTEAFF. CDR3 sequence (DNA): TGCGCCAGCAGCCTTACTACAGGGTTGAACACTGAAGCTTTCTTT.

The chain has TRBV29-1 and TRBJ2-7; 9 positions agree with TRBD1. Germline lookup yields CDR1 SQVTM and CDR2 ANQGSEA. Trimming at V came to 6 bases and at J to 0 bases, leaving 6 bases not matched to a gene. This CDR3 has 14 amino acids. This CDR3 reads CSVVGQGISYEQYF. The CDR3 nucleotides are TGCAGCGTAGTCGGACAGGGGATCTCCTACGAGCAGTACTTC.

The V gene is TRBV6-5, the J gene TRBJ1-1; TRBD1 aligns across 8 bases. The germline V gene encodes CDR1 MNHEY and CDR2 SVGAGI. Losses at the gene ends were 4 bases for V and 5 bases for J; bases not matched to a gene: 6. The CDR3 runs 14 residues. CDR3 bases: TGTGCCAGCAGTTCCGGGACAGGAGGAACTGAAGCTTTCTTT. Translated, it gives CASSSGTGGTEAFF.

The chain uses TRBV11-3 and TRBJ1-2; TRBD1 aligns across 7 bases. The CDR3 consists of 15 residues. V gave up 8 bases and J gave up 0 bases; unmatched junction bases: 9. In germline, CDR1 is SGHNT, CDR2 YENEEA. The chain's CDR3 is CASGYGTASNYGYTF. The CDR3 region has the DNA TGTGCCAGCGGCTATGGGACAGCCTCTAACTATGGCTACACCTTC.